The clone carrying this T cell receptor (beta chain) was seen a handful of times. This entry is derived from a study of blood T cell repertoires in COVID-19. Turning to the study itself: Sources were T cells, B-cell-depleted T cells, or PBMCs; the material itself was cDNA or gDNA.

The V end lost 1 base, the J end lost 3 bases, and 4 bases lay between the germline ends. The germline CDR1 and CDR2 sequences are PRHDT and FYEKMQ (reference sequence). The CDR3 runs 12 residues. As handled by the study authors: Estimates of nucleated cell counts were drawn from the amplification of reference gene primers. Some clones are missing from TCRdb's copy, which holds only in-frame ones; the method was immunoSEQ multiplex PCR. V and J calls and clone size are given by that table; D and trimming were obtained from the DNA. The table includes 400,000 to 450,000 clones, about 88% detected once.

The receptor was derived from a woman aged 40 to 55 with COVID-19, enrolled during active disease. The sequencing sample was made of peripheral blood. The chain is built from TRBV13 and TRBJ2-7; D is uncertain. In DNA form, the CDR3 reads TGTGCCAGCAGCTTAGCCAGCTACGAGCAGTACTTC. Protein sequence: CASSLASYEQYF.